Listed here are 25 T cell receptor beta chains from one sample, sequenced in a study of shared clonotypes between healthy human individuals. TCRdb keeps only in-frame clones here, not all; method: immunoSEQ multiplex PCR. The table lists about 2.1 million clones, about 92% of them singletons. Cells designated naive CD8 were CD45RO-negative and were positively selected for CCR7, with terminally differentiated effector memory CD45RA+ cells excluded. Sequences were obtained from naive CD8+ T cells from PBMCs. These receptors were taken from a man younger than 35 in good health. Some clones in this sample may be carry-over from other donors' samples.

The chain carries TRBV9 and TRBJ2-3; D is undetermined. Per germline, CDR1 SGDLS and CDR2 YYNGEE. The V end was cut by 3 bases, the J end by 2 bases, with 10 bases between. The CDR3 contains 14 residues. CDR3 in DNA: TGTGCCAGCAGCGCAAATGGATACACAGATACGCAGTATTTT. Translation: CASSANGYTDTQYF. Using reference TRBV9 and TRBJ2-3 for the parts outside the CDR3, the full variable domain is DSGVTQTPKHLITATGQRVTLRCSPRSGDLSVYWYQQSLDQGLQFLIQYYNGEERAKGNILERFSAQQFPDLHSELNLSSLELGDSALYFCASSANGYTDTQYFGPGTRLTVL.

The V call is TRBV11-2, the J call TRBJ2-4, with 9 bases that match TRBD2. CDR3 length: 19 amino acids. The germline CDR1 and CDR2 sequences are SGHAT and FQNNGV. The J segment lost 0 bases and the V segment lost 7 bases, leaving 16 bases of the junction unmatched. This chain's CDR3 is CASTHIEASGALAKNIQYF. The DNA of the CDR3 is TGTGCCAGCACCCACATCGAGGCTAGCGGGGCCCTAGCCAAAAACATTCAGTACTTC.

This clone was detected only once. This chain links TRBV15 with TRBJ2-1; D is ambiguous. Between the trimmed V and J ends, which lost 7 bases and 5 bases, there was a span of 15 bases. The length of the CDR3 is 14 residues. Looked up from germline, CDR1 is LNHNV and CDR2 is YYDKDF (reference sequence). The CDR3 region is CATTQSEPHNEQFF. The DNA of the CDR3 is TGTGCCACCACCCAGAGCGAGCCACACAATGAGCAGTTCTTC.

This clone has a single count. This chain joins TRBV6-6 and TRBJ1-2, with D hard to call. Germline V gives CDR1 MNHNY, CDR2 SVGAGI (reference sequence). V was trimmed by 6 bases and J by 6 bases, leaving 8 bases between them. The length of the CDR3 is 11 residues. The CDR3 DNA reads TGTGCCAGCAGAGGGCCGGATGGCTACACCTTC. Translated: CASRGPDGYTF.

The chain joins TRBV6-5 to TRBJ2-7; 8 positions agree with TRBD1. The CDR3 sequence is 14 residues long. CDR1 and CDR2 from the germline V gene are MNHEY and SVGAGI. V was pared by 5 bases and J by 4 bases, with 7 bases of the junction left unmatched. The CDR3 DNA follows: TGTGCCAGCAGTCAGCGACAGGGGATTTACGAGCAGTACTTC. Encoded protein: CASSQRQGIYEQYF.

The CDR3, as DNA: TGTGCCAGCAGCCAGGACAGGGGGCTGACAGATACGCAGTATTTT. Amino acids: CASSQDRGLTDTQYF. The rearrangement links TRBV7-9 to TRBJ2-3; TRBD1 agrees at 11 bases. V gave up 5 bases and J gave up 3 bases; unmatched junction bases: 4. Per germline, CDR1 SEHNR and CDR2 FQNEAQ (reference sequence). CDR3 length: 15 amino acids.

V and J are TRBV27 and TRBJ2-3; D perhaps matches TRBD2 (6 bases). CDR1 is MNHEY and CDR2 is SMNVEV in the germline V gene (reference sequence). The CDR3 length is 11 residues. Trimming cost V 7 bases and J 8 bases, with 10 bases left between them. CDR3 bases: TGTGCCAGCACCCAAGCGGGTACGCAGTATTTT. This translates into CASTQAGTQYF.

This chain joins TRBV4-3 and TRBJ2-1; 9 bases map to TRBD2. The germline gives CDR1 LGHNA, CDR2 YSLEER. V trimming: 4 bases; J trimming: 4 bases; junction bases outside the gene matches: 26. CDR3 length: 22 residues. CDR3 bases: TGCGCCAGCAGCCGCCTGACCGCCCATGAGGGGGGTATAGCGGGAGAGTACAATGAGCAGTTCTTC. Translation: CASSRLTAHEGGIAGEYNEQFF.

The CDR3 DNA sequence: TGTGCCAGCACCCTTGACGGGAGAGAGCAGTTCTTC. It is translated as CASTLDGREQFF. V usage is TRBV7-9 and J usage is TRBJ2-1; weak D call: TRBD2 (6 bases). CDR3 size: 12 residues. Trimming took off 7 bases at V and 10 bases at J, with 14 bases between the two ends. Germline-derived CDR1 and CDR2 are SEHNR and FQNEAQ (reference sequence).

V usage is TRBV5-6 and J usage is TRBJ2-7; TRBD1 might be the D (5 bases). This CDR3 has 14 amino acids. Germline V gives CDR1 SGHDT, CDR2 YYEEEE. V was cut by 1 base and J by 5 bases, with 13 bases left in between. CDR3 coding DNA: TGTGCCAGCAGCTTGAGGGCAGGGCGAAACGAGCAGTACTTC. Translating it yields CASSLRAGRNEQYF.

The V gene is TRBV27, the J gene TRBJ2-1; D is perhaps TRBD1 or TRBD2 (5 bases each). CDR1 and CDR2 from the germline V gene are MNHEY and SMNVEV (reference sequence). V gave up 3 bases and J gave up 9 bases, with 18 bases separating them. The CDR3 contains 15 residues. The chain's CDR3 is CASSFLGTPEGEQFF. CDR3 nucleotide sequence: TGTGCCAGCAGTTTTCTGGGGACCCCAGAGGGTGAGCAGTTCTTC.

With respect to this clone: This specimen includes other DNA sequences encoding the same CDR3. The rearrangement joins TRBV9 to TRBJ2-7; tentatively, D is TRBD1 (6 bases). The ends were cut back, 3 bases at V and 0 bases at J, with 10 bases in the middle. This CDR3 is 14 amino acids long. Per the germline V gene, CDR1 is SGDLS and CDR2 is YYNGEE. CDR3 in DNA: TGTGCCAGCAGCGCAGACAGGAGCTCCTACGAGCAGTACTTC. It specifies CASSADRSSYEQYF.

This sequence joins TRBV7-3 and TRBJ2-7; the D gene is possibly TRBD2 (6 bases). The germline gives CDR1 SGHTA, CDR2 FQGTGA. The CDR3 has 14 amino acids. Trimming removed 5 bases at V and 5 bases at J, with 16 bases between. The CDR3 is CASSLLGGSDEQYF. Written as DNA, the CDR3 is TGTGCCAGCAGCCTCCTTGGAGGGAGTGACGAGCAGTACTTC.

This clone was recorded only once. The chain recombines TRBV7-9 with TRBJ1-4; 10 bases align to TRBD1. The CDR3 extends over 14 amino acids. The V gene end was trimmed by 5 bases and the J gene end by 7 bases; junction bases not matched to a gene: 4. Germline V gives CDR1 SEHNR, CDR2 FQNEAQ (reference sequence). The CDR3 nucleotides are TGTGCCAGCAGCACGACAGGGGGCAGTGAAAAACTGTTTTTT. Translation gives CASSTTGGSEKLFF.

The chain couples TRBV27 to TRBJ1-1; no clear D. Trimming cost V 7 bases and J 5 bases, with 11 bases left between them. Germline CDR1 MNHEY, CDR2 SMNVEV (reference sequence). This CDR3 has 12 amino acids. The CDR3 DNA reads TGTGCCAGCAAGTTGGGCTCGACTGAAGCTTTCTTT. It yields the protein CASKLGSTEAFF.

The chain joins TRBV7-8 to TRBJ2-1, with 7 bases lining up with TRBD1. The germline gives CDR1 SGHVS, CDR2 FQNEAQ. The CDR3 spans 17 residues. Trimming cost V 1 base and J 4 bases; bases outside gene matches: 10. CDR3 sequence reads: CASSLGAGDSFYNEQFF. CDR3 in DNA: TGTGCCAGCAGCTTAGGGGCCGGGGACAGCTTTTACAATGAGCAGTTCTTC.

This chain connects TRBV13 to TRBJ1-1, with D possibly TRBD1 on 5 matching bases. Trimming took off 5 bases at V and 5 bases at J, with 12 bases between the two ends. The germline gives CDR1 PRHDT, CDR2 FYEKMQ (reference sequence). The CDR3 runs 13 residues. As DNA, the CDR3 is TGTGCCAGCAGCCTCATCGGGGGGACTGAAGCTTTCTTT. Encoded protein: CASSLIGGTEAFF. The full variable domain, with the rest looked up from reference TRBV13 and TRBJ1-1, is AAGVIQSPRHLIKEKRETATLKCYPIPRHDTVYWYQQGPGQDPQFLISFYEKMQSDKGSIPDRFSAQQFSDYHSELNMSSLELGDSALYFCASSLIGGTEAFFGQGTRLTVV.

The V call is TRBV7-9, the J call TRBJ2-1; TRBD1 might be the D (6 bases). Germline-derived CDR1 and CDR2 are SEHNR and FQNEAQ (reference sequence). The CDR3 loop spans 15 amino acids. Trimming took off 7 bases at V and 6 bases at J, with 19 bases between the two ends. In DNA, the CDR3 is TGTGCCAGCAACAAACAGGGAGATTGGGGCAATGAGCAGTTCTTC. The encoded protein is CASNKQGDWGNEQFF.

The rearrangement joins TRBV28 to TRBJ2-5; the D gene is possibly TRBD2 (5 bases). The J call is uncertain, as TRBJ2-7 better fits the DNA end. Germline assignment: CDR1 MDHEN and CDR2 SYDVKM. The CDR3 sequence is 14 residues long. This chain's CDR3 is CASSSLGSSYEQYF. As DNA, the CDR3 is TGTGCCAGCAGTTCCCTAGGGAGCTCCTACGAGCAGTACTTC.

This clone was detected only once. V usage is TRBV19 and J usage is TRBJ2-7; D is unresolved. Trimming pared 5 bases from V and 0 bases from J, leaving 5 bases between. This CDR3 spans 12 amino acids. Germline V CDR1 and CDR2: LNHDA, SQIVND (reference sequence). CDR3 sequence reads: CASSQNSYEQYF. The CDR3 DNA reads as TGTGCCAGTAGTCAGAACTCCTACGAGCAGTACTTC.

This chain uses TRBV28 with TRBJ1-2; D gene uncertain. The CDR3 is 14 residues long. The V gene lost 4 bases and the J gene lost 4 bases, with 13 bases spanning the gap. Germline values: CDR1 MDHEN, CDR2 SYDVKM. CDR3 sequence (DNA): TGTGCCAGCAGTTCCATTCGGTGGCCCTATGGCTACACCTTC. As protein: CASSSIRWPYGYTF.

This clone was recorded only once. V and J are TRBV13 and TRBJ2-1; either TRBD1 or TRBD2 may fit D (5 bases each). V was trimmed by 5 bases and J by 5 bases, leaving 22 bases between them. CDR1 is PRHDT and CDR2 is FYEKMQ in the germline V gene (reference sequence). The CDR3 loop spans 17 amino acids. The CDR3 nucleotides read TGTGCCAGCAGCAATAGGACCCCTCCGGGACCGAACAATGAGCAGTTCTTC. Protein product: CASSNRTPPGPNNEQFF.

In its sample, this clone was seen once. The CDR3 DNA reads TGTGCCACCAGGGACAGGGCGGACTATGGCTACACCTTC. Protein product: CATRDRADYGYTF. The rearrangement uses TRBV19 and TRBJ1-2; 9 nucleotides align to TRBD1. This CDR3 comprises 13 residues. The V and J ends lost 10 bases and 3 bases, in that order; junction bases with no gene match: 6. Germline CDR1 and CDR2: LNHDA and SQIVND (reference sequence).

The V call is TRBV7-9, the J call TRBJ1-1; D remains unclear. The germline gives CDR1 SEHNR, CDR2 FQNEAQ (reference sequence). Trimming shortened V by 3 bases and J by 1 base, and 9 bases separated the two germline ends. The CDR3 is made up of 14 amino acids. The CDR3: CASSFSDPNTEAFF. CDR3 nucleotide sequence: TGTGCCAGCAGCTTTTCGGATCCGAACACTGAAGCTTTCTTT. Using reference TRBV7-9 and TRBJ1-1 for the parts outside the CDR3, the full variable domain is DTGVSQNPRHKITKRGQNVTFRCDPISEHNRLYWYRQTLGQGPEFLTYFQNEAQLEKSRLLSDRFSAERPKGSFSTLEIQRTEQGDSAMYLCASSFSDPNTEAFFGQGTRLTVV.

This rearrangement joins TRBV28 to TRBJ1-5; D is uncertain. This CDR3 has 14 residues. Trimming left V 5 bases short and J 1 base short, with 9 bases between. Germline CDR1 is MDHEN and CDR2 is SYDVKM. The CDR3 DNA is TGTGCCAGCAGTCGGACCCCAAGCAATCAGCCCCAGCATTTT. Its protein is CASSRTPSNQPQHF. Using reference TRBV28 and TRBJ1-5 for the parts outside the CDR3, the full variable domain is DVKVTQSSRYLVKRTGEKVFLECVQDMDHENMFWYRQDPGLGLRLIYFSYDVKMKEKGDIPEGYSVSREKKERFSLILESASTNQTSMYLCASSRTPSNQPQHFGDGTRLSIL.